This T cell receptor beta chain was found in a study of blood T cells in healthy people across ages. Background on the study: In model experiments, template switching was able to capture about one barcoded beta molecule for every two T cells that were present. Study-wide results and caveats: PBMCs went unsorted, and a conclusive naive versus antigen-experienced comparison was therefore prevented.

The CDR3 extends over 14 amino acids. Trimming stripped 3 bases from V and 2 bases from J, with 13 bases between. Germline CDR1 DFQATT, CDR2 SNEGSKA (reference sequence). It was with a sample-barcoded 5' primer and a J-beta primer mix that a second PCR of roughly 7 to 12 cycles was run. The template-switch adaptor was a 5' adaptor with 12 random nucleotides. It tagged each cDNA molecule. TCRdb itself ran the 5' RACE reads through MiXCR, one entry per CDR3 protein. The sample consists of about 1,600,000 distinct CDR3 sequences, 40% to 50% of them appearing once. Healthy Caucasian individuals from Russia aged about 6 to 100 were enrolled as donors. This clonotype was observed a handful of times. Antigen specificity is unknown.

This receptor was identified in a woman aged 18 to 35 in good health. Input material: blood. The rearrangement links TRBV20-1 to TRBJ1-2; D gene ambiguous. The CDR3 protein is CSARNWTGNYGYTF. Written as DNA, the CDR3 is TGCAGTGCTAGGAATTGGACGGGAAACTATGGCTACACCTTC.